The 15 T cell receptor beta chains presented below share a single source sample, sequenced in a study of regulatory T cells in long-lasting Graves disease (dated by TCRdb to the early 2020s). The library was built by means of multiplex PCR. Sequenced using an Illumina HiSeq 4000. To build TCR beta libraries, CDR3 regions were amplified by Arm-PCR using iRepertoire HTBI primers. TCRdb reprocessing: public reads trimmed at Q25 with fastp, clones called with MiXCR, in-frame beta chains kept. When rows share a CDR3 protein, they turn into one entry using the most common DNA and genes. This sample comprises hundreds of thousands of distinct CDR3 sequences, around an eighth of them detected only once. The top ten clones comprise 10% of the sample. The label giving this sample's time point can be read as: newly diagnosed GD, antithyroid drugs for less than 3 months. RNA was extracted from PBMCs in TRIzol for both TCR sequencing and RNA sequencing.

In addition, the sample was reused for a study of T cells in Graves' hyperthyroidism and ophthalmopathy.

The source was peripheral blood mononuclear cells (PBMCs), collected at new diagnosis, from a patient treated with antithyroid drugs. The receptors shown here come from a man aged 25 to 40 with Graves disease. Donor details come from another sample of the same person, matched by shared clones.

This clonotype was seen ten or more times. The rearrangement joins TRBV20-1 to TRBJ2-5; D is uncertain. The germline V gene encodes CDR1 DFQATT and CDR2 SNEGSKA (reference sequence). The V end was cut by 6 bases, the J end by 1 base, with 9 bases between. The CDR3 has 12 amino acids. The CDR3 coding sequence is TGCAGTGCCTCCAGGTTCCAAGAGACCCAGTACTTC. Protein: CSASRFQETQYF.

Turning to this clonotype: A read error may explain this, as a much larger clone is one base away. The chain couples TRBV10-3 to TRBJ1-2; D not certain. Germline V gives CDR1 ENHRY, CDR2 SYGVKD. The CDR3 has 13 residues. V was cut by 0 bases and J by 2 bases, with 4 bases left in between. The CDR3 loop reads CAISESSNYGYTF. The CDR3 DNA reads as TGTGCCATCAGTGAGTCAAGCAACTATGGCTACACCTTC.

Comments on this clonotype: Being one base from a much bigger clone, this may be a read error. The chain joins TRBV6-1 to TRBJ2-2; D perhaps matches TRBD2 (6 bases). Looked up from germline, CDR1 is MNHNS and CDR2 is SASEGT. This CDR3 is built from 16 residues. The chain's CDR3 is CAGRTRPGLNTGELFF. The CDR3, as DNA: TGTGCCGGCAGGACTCGACCGGGACTTAACACCGGGGAGCTGTTTTTT.

Comments on this clonotype: A clone one base away is much larger, so this may be a read error. The missing conserved phenylalanine or tryptophan at the end of this CDR3 makes a read error likely. The rearrangement links TRBV24-1 to TRBJ2-3; a weak D match, TRBD1 (6 bases). The CDR3 loop spans 15 amino acids. Germline V lookup: CDR1 KGHDR, CDR2 SFDVKD. V gave up 4 bases and J gave up 1 base, with 11 bases separating them. The CDR3 spells CATSDRTAGTDTQYL. CDR3 bases: TGTGCCACCAGTGACAGGACAGCAGGCACAGATACGCAGTATCTT.

There are many counts of this clonotype. This chain links TRBV6-1 with TRBJ2-3, with 10 nucleotides matching TRBD1. Per germline, CDR1 MNHNS and CDR2 SASEGT. V lost 7 bases to trimming and J lost 5 bases; unmatched junction nucleotides: 6. The CDR3 has 14 residues. The CDR3 DNA reads TGTGCCAGCACCCCGGGGACAGGGGAAGATACGCAGTATTTT. Translating gives CASTPGTGEDTQYF.

This clonotype was seen more than once but under ten times. The chain employs TRBV5-1 and TRBJ1-4; D not certain. The germline CDR1 and CDR2 sequences are SGHRS and YFSETQ. Trimming took off 1 base at V and 5 bases at J, with 15 bases between the two ends. The CDR3 contains 16 residues. For the CDR3, the DNA is TGCGCCAGCAGCTTGAAGCCCGCAGGTGGGAATGAAAAACTGTTTTTT. The encoded protein is CASSLKPAGGNEKLFF.

This clonotype appeared many times. This chain uses TRBV27 with TRBJ2-3; possible D gene TRBD2, 6 bases. CDR1 and CDR2 (germline): MNHEY, SMNVEV (reference sequence). The V gene lost 0 bases and the J gene lost 1 base, with 14 bases spanning the gap. The CDR3 is 17 amino acids. CDR3: CASSLSFWVAGTDTQYF. CDR3 coding DNA: TGTGCCAGCAGTTTATCGTTTTGGGTAGCGGGCACAGATACGCAGTATTTT.

The V and J genes are TRBV15 and TRBJ1-4, with a weak D call TRBD1 (6 bases). Trimming left V 4 bases short and J 8 bases short, with 23 bases between. The CDR3 is 17 residues long. Looked up from germline, CDR1 is LNHNV and CDR2 is YYDKDF (reference sequence). The CDR3 DNA reads TGTGCCACCAGCACAGATTTGCAGGGGACCCCGGCGGAAAAACTGTTTTTT. Translated, it gives CATSTDLQGTPAEKLFF.

This clonotype was counted only a few times. The chain employs TRBV5-1 and TRBJ1-3; 7 bases map to TRBD1. V trimming: 4 bases; J trimming: 0 bases; junction bases outside the gene matches: 7. There are 16 residues in the CDR3. CDR1 is SGHRS and CDR2 is YFSETQ in the germline V gene. The CDR3 sequence is CASSSRGYSSGNTIYF. The CDR3 DNA is TGCGCCAGCAGCAGCAGGGGGTATTCCTCTGGAAACACCATATATTTT.

This clonotype appeared many times. This chain connects TRBV7-8 to TRBJ2-1; TRBD2 matches at 7 bases. The CDR3 is 14 amino acids. J lost 10 bases, V lost 0 bases, and 6 bases had no gene match. Germline CDR1 is SGHVS and CDR2 is FQNEAQ. The CDR3 coding sequence is TGTGCCAGCAGCTTAGCGCGCGCGGGAGTCGAGCAGTTCTTC. Translated, it gives CASSLARAGVEQFF.

As to this clonotype: No conserved phenylalanine or tryptophan ends this CDR3, so it is likely a read error. Here the CDR3 reads CASSLRVEAFL. DNA for the CDR3: TGTGCCAGCAGTTTAAGGGTTGAAGCTTTCCTT. V is TRBV28 and J is TRBJ1-1; the D is unclear. In germline, CDR1 is MDHEN, CDR2 SYDVKM. Between the trimmed V and J ends, which lost 2 bases and 7 bases, there was a span of 5 bases. This CDR3 comprises 11 residues.

V is TRBV19 and J is TRBJ2-1; the match to TRBD2 covers 7 bases. Unmatched junction bases numbered 9, after V lost 7 bases and J lost 0 bases. Germline V gene sequence: CDR1 LNHDA, CDR2 SQIVND (reference sequence). This CDR3 has 16 amino acids. CDR3 in DNA: TGTGCCAGTACTCCCCTTAGCGGGCCCTCCTACAATGAGCAGTTCTTC. It yields the protein CASTPLSGPSYNEQFF. Filled out from reference TRBV19 and TRBJ2-1, the complete variable domain reads DGGITQSPKYLFRKEGQNVTLSCEQNLNHDAMYWYRQDPGQGLRLIYYSQIVNDFQKGDIAEGYSVSREKKESFPLTVTSAQKNPTAFYLCASTPLSGPSYNEQFFGPGTRLTVL.

This clonotype appeared many times. The rearrangement uses TRBV7-8 and TRBJ1-1, with D maybe TRBD1 (6 bases). V gave up 0 bases and J gave up 5 bases, with 16 bases separating them. The length of the CDR3 is 16 residues. Per germline, CDR1 SGHVS and CDR2 FQNEAQ. As DNA, the CDR3 is TGTGCCAGCAGCTTAGCGCGGGACTATACAGGGACTGAAGCTTTCTTT. As protein: CASSLARDYTGTEAFF.

This clonotype was counted at least ten times. The rearrangement joins TRBV20-1 to TRBJ2-1; no clear D gene. This CDR3 region has 11 residues. Germline V gene sequence: CDR1 DFQATT, CDR2 SNEGSKA (reference sequence). Between the trimmed V and J ends, which lost 4 bases and 7 bases, there was a span of 8 bases. The CDR3 reads CSAMLKNEQFF. The CDR3 DNA follows: TGCAGTGCTATGTTAAAGAATGAGCAGTTCTTC.

This clonotype was seen repeatedly, ten times or more. This sequence joins TRBV29-1 and TRBJ2-5; 8 bases are a match to TRBD2. V gave up 2 bases and J gave up 5 bases; unmatched junction bases: 4. This CDR3 has 13 residues. Germline V lookup: CDR1 SQVTM, CDR2 ANQGSEA. The CDR3 DNA reads TGCAGCGTTGAACAGCGGGAGTGGGAGACCCAGTACTTC. Residues: CSVEQREWETQYF.